The clone carrying this T cell receptor (beta chain) was seen many times. Its target is not known. PCR was performed using 60 Vbeta and 13 Jbeta primers. TCRdb's table, derived via immunoSEQ multiplex PCR, lists solely in-frame clones and lacks some. Of 200,000 to 250,000 clones listed, about 70% are singletons. This entry is derived from a study of cytomegalovirus exposure and HLA in healthy donors. About the research overall: Falling in the Caucasian-associated ancestry cluster were roughly 86% of approximately 400 genotyped donors. Study conclusions and caveats: The availability of immune exposure information extended only to CMV serostatus. Approximately 160 TCR beta chains were listed as cytomegalovirus-associated.

CDR1 is KGHSH and CDR2 is LQKENI in the germline V gene. V lost 4 bases and J lost 3, with 15 bases in between. The CDR3 is 15 amino acids. The TCR sequence derives from a woman in her twenties or thirties in good health and CMV-seronegative. The V call is TRBV18, the J call TRBJ1-2, with a tentative D call TRBD1 (6 bases). The specimen was PBMCs. CDR3 bases: TGTGCCAGCTCACAAGACAGGAGCACCCACTATGGCTACACCTTC. It translates to CASSQDRSTHYGYTF.